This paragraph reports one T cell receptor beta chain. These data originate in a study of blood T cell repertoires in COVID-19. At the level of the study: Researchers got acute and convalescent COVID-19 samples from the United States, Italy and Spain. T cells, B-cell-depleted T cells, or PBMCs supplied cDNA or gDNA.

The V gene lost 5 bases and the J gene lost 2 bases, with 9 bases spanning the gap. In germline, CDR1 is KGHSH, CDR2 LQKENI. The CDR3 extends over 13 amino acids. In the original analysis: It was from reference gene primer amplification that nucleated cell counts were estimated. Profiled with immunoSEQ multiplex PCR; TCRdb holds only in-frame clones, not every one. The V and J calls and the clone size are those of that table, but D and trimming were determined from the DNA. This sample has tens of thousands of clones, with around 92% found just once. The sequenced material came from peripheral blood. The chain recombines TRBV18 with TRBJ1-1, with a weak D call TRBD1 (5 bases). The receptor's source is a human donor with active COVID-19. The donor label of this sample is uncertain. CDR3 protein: CASSSGGNTEAFF. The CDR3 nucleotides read TGTGCCAGCTCATCCGGGGGAAACACTGAAGCTTTCTTT.